Shown below are 17 T cell receptor beta chains from a single sample sequenced in a study of T cell responses to AZD1222 COVID-19 vaccine. Assay used: immunoSEQ multiplex PCR; TCRdb lists only in-frame clones, some missing. This table holds tens of thousands of clones, roughly 87% found once. Sample: peripheral blood, taken 28 days after the second AZD1222 dose. These receptors originate from an adult who received the AZD1222 COVID-19 vaccine.

The chain has TRBV12-3 or TRBV12-4 and TRBJ1-3; possible D gene TRBD1, 5 bases. Trimming cost V 8 bases and J 4 bases, with 6 bases left between them. The CDR3 sequence is 11 residues long. CDR3 bases: TGTGCCAGCCCAGGGGGAAACACCATATATTTT. Translating gives CASPGGNTIYF.

The chain's CDR3 is CASSYRTGTPNTEAFF. CDR3 nucleotides: TGTGCCAGCAGTTACAGGACAGGTACGCCGAACACTGAAGCTTTCTTT. This sequence joins TRBV6-5 and TRBJ1-1; 7 nucleotides line up with TRBD1. Germline lookup yields CDR1 MNHEY and CDR2 SVGAGI. This CDR3 comprises 16 residues. V shed 2 bases, J shed 1 base, and the junction held 7 bases outside the gene matches.

The rearrangement uses TRBV30 and TRBJ2-7, with TRBD1 identical over 9 bases. J was trimmed by 6 bases and V by 5 bases; bases with no gene match: 8. Germline CDR1 GTSNPN, CDR2 SVGIG (reference sequence). CDR3 length: 13 amino acids. The chain's CDR3 is CAWEPGTGSEQYF. The CDR3 nucleotides read TGTGCCTGGGAGCCTGGGACAGGGAGCGAGCAGTACTTC.

The CDR3 DNA reads as TGTGCCAGCAGCCCGAACAATCAGCCCCAGCATTTT. This codes for CASSPNNQPQHF. The chain recombines TRBV7-9 with TRBJ1-5; unclear D gene. This CDR3 has 12 residues. The V and J ends lost 5 bases and 3 bases respectively, with 5 bases between them. Germline V gives CDR1 SEHNR, CDR2 FQNEAQ (reference sequence).

This sequence joins TRBV14 and TRBJ1-1, with TRBD1 as a possible D gene (5 bases). Trimming pared 3 bases from V and 4 bases from J, leaving 15 bases between. There are 15 residues in the CDR3. Germline V gives CDR1 SGHDN, CDR2 FVKESK. The CDR3 region is CASSHGGVGVTEAFF. For the CDR3, the DNA is TGTGCCAGCAGCCATGGGGGGGTGGGAGTCACTGAAGCTTTCTTT.

This rearrangement joins TRBV2 to TRBJ2-3; TRBD2 might be the D (5 bases). The V gene's germline CDR1 is SNHLY and CDR2 FYNNEI. There are 14 residues in the CDR3. The V and J ends lost 4 bases and 3 bases respectively, with 11 bases between them. The CDR3 here is CASSGRVWTDTQYF. CDR3 in DNA: TGTGCCAGCAGTGGGCGGGTTTGGACAGATACGCAGTATTTT.

The chain combines TRBV12-5 with TRBJ2-5; D gene uncertain. Germline CDR1 and CDR2: LGHNT and FRNRAP. The CDR3 is 12 amino acids. Trimming shortened V by 2 bases and J by 2 bases, and 3 bases separated the two germline ends. CDR3 nucleotide sequence: TGTGCTAGTGGTTTGAAGCAAGAGACCCAGTACTTC. This sequence encodes CASGLKQETQYF.

The J gene is TRBJ2-5, the V gene TRBV3-1 (or the pseudogene TRBV3-2), with D possibly TRBD2 on 5 matching bases. Trimming cost V 1 base and J 7 bases, with 13 bases left between them. Germline CDR1 is LGHDT and CDR2 is YNNKEL (reference sequence). This CDR3 is built from 14 residues. CDR3 in amino acids: CASSQGRYSGTQYF. The CDR3 nucleotides read TGTGCCAGCAGCCAAGGAAGGTACAGCGGGACCCAGTACTTC.

The rearrangement uses TRBV7-3 and TRBJ2-2; 8 positions agree with TRBD2. CDR3 length: 17 residues. V gave up 5 bases and J gave up 2 bases; unmatched junction bases: 10. The germline CDR1 and CDR2 sequences are SGHTA and FQGTGA. The CDR3 DNA reads as TGTGCCAGCAGCCCCTCCGGGGGGGACATCAACACCGGGGAGCTGTTTTTT. Its protein product is CASSPSGGDINTGELFF.

This sequence joins TRBV5-5 and TRBJ1-6; D is unclear. The CDR3 is 15 residues long. The germline V and J ends were trimmed by 5 bases and 7 bases, with 16 bases remaining between them. Germline assignment: CDR1 SGHKS and CDR2 YYEKEE (reference sequence). CDR3 sequence: CASRAGELGNSPLHF. As DNA, the CDR3 is TGTGCCAGCAGAGCGGGCGAACTTGGAAATTCACCCCTCCACTTT.

The chain combines TRBV7-9 with TRBJ2-3; 7 bases agree with TRBD2. V shed 5 bases, J shed 5 bases, and the junction held 19 bases outside the gene matches. This CDR3 has 18 residues. Germline V gene lookup returns CDR1 SEHNR and CDR2 FQNEAQ (reference sequence). CDR3 region: CASSPTRSGDVRRDTQYF. CDR3 DNA: TGTGCCAGCAGCCCCACCCGGAGCGGGGATGTTCGACGAGATACGCAGTATTTT.

The genes are TRBV19 and TRBJ1-2; D possibly corresponds to TRBD1 (5 bases). The V gene's germline CDR1 is LNHDA and CDR2 SQIVND (reference sequence). The CDR3 sequence is 16 residues long. V was shortened by 4 bases and J by 4 bases, with 19 bases between the two germline ends. Here the CDR3 DNA reads TGTGCCAGTAGTACCAGAACGGACACAATAGTCTATGGCTACACCTTC. Residues: CASSTRTDTIVYGYTF.

The chain links TRBV19 to TRBJ1-1; D is unresolved. V lost 3 bases, J lost 4 bases, and 27 bases lay in between. The germline V gene encodes CDR1 LNHDA and CDR2 SQIVND (reference sequence). CDR3 length equals 19 residues. CDR3 residues: CASSIRHVVRIQGSTEAFF. The CDR3 region has the DNA TGTGCCAGTAGTATTCGGCATGTAGTACGGATTCAAGGGAGCACTGAAGCTTTCTTT. The entire variable domain, with the rest obtained from reference TRBV19 and TRBJ1-1, is as follows: DGGITQSPKYLFRKEGQNVTLSCEQNLNHDAMYWYRQDPGQGLRLIYYSQIVNDFQKGDIAEGYSVSREKKESFPLTVTSAQKNPTAFYLCASSIRHVVRIQGSTEAFFGQGTRLTVV.

This chain connects TRBV7-2 to TRBJ1-5; D may be TRBD1 (6 bases). The CDR3 has 14 residues. The V and J ends lost 5 bases and 6 bases respectively, with 14 bases between them. Germline V gene sequence: CDR1 SGHTA, CDR2 FQGNSA. CDR3 amino acids: CASSQTGAGQPQHF. CDR3 nucleotide sequence: TGTGCCAGCAGCCAGACGGGGGCAGGTCAGCCCCAGCATTTT. Full variable domain (rest looked up from reference TRBV7-2 and TRBJ1-5): GAGVSQSPSNKVTEKGKDVELRCDPISGHTALYWYRQSLGQGLEFLIYFQGNSAPDKSGLPSDRFSAERTGGSVSTLTIQRTQQEDSAVYLCASSQTGAGQPQHFGDGTRLSIL.

The V gene is TRBV28, the J gene TRBJ1-5, with 9 bases lining up with TRBD1. V lost 6 bases to trimming and J lost 16 bases; unmatched junction nucleotides: 10. This CDR3 has 12 residues. CDR1 is MDHEN, CDR2 SYDVKM, per germline. The CDR3 bases are TGTGCCAGCAGACCTACCGGGACAGGGTCCCATTTT. Translated: CASRPTGTGSHF.

The chain uses TRBV4-1 and TRBJ2-1; 10 bases match TRBD1. V shed 2 bases and J 2 bases; nucleotides not matched to a gene: 6. The CDR3 loop spans 17 amino acids. Germline V gene data show CDR1 as MGHRA and CDR2 as YSYEKL. In DNA form, the CDR3 reads TGCGCCAGCAGCCAAACACCGGGACAGGGGACCTACAATGAGCAGTTCTTC. Protein sequence: CASSQTPGQGTYNEQFF.

V gene TRBV6-4 combines with J gene TRBJ2-7, with D possibly matching TRBD1 (5 bases). The V end was cut by 3 bases, the J end by 0 bases, with 9 bases between. The CDR3 runs 14 residues. Germline values: CDR1 MRHNA, CDR2 SNTAGT. CDR3 DNA: TGTGCCAGCAGTGAAGACAGCTACTCCTACGAGCAGTACTTC. This codes for CASSEDSYSYEQYF.